One and the same sample provided the 28 T cell receptor beta chains below, sequenced in a study of regulatory T cells in long-lasting Graves disease. CDR3 regions were amplified by Arm-PCR using iRepertoire HTBI primers to build TCR beta libraries. TCRdb called the multiplex PCR reads again in MiXCR, with one record for every CDR3 protein. The sample records under 450,000 distinct CDR3 sequences, 15% to 20% being singletons. The time point was: newly diagnosed GD, antithyroid drugs for less than 3 months. PBMC-derived RNA was used for the TCR library. These data were also reused for a study on T cells in Graves' hyperthyroidism and ophthalmopathy.

The sequences come from peripheral blood mononuclear cells (PBMCs), collected at new diagnosis, from a patient treated with antithyroid drugs. These receptors originate from a woman aged 18-29 years with Graves disease.

Ten or more counts support this clonotype. The CDR3 nucleotides are TGTGCCAGCAGCTCAAGTCCCCGTGTAGGTCGCAATAATTCACCCCTCCACTTT. It translates to CASSSSPRVGRNNSPLHF. This rearrangement joins TRBV11-2 to TRBJ1-6; D ambiguous. V was shortened by 4 bases and J by 5 bases, with 21 bases between the two germline ends. From germline, CDR1 is SGHAT and CDR2 FQNNGV. CDR3 size: 18 residues.

This chain uses TRBV6-1 with TRBJ2-1; 12 bases map to TRBD2. Germline trimming cut 6 bases from V and 8 bases from J; bases unmatched to any gene: 8. Germline loops: CDR1 MNHNS, CDR2 SASEGT. The CDR3 totals 15 residues. The CDR3 DNA follows: TGTGCCAGCAGGTCCTACCTAGCGGGAGGGGATGAGCAGTTCTTC. This sequence encodes CASRSYLAGGDEQFF.

Regarding this clonotype: This may stem from a read error, because a much larger clone lies one nucleotide away. The chain is built from TRBV12-3 or TRBV12-4 and TRBJ2-3, with TRBD2 identical over 8 bases. Trimming cost V 5 bases and J 1 base; bases outside gene matches: 8. CDR3 length: 16 residues. The CDR3 coding sequence is TGTGCCAGCAGTCCTCTCCCAGCGGGGGGCACAGATACGCAGTATTTT. The encoded protein is CASSPLPAGGTDTQYF.

This clonotype was detected ten times or more. CDR3 nucleotide sequence: TGCAGTGCTAGATCGGACAGGAACACCGGGGAGCTGTTTTTT. Translated, it gives CSARSDRNTGELFF. This rearrangement joins TRBV20-1 to TRBJ2-2; D might be TRBD1 (6 bases). V was trimmed by 2 bases and J by 1 base, leaving 8 bases between them. CDR3 length equals 14 residues. Looked up from germline, CDR1 is DFQATT and CDR2 is SNEGSKA (reference sequence).

Details on this clonotype: A read error may explain this, as a much larger clone is one base away. This chain connects TRBV11-2 to TRBJ2-7, with a tentative D call TRBD2 (5 bases). The germline CDR1 and CDR2 sequences are SGHAT and FQNNGV. CDR3 length equals 11 residues. CDR3: CANSRSEVMYF. The CDR3, as DNA: TGTGCCAACAGCCGTAGCGAGGTAATGTACTTC.

This clonotype was seen ten or more times. The chain links TRBV2 to TRBJ1-4; tentative D call: TRBD1 (5 bases). CDR1 and CDR2 (germline): SNHLY, FYNNEI. CDR3 length equals 14 residues. Trimming stripped 2 bases from V and 8 bases from J, with 12 bases between. The CDR3 sequence: CASSESRVKEKLFF. CDR3 DNA sequence: TGTGCCAGCAGTGAAAGCAGGGTGAAAGAAAAACTGTTTTTT.

This clonotype was detected many times. This chain links TRBV28 with TRBJ1-3, with D hard to call. Germline V CDR1 and CDR2: MDHEN, SYDVKM. The CDR3 length is 15 residues. Trimming took off 1 base at V and 7 bases at J, with 14 bases between the two ends. CDR3: CASSLYSDRDNTIYF. In DNA form, the CDR3 reads TGTGCCAGCAGTTTATATAGCGACCGTGACAACACCATATATTTT.

The table lists this clonotype with many counts. The chain carries TRBV28 and TRBJ2-7; TRBD2 matches 8 bases. Trimming removed 5 bases from V and 3 bases from J; junction bases left unmatched: 6. The length of the CDR3 is 14 residues. Germline CDR1 is MDHEN and CDR2 is SYDVKM. The CDR3 coding sequence is TGTGCCAGCAGTCCAGCGGGGGAAAACTACGAGCAGTACTTC. This codes for CASSPAGENYEQYF.

This clonotype was picked up many times. Just one base apart from a much larger clone, this may be a read error. The chain joins TRBV2 to TRBJ2-1; D remains unclear. Germline V gene sequence: CDR1 SNHLY, CDR2 FYNNEI. Trimming removed 5 bases at V and 2 bases at J, with 4 bases between. CDR3 length: 12 residues. The CDR3 is CASSWTYNEQFF. CDR3 in DNA: TGTGCCAGCAGTTGGACCTACAATGAGCAGTTCTTC.

This clonotype was observed a few times. The V call is TRBV11-2, the J call TRBJ2-7; D is uncertain. The CDR3 runs 13 residues. Germline V CDR1 and CDR2: SGHAT, FQNNGV. V was trimmed by 0 bases and J by 5 bases, leaving 8 bases between them. The CDR3 reads CASSLDGDHEQYF. The CDR3 DNA reads as TGTGCCAGCAGCTTAGATGGTGACCACGAGCAGTACTTC.

This clonotype was seen at least ten times. The rearrangement joins TRBV28 to TRBJ2-1; either TRBD1 or TRBD2 may supply D (5 bases each). The germline V and J ends were trimmed by 4 bases and 5 bases, with 18 bases remaining between them. The germline V gene encodes CDR1 MDHEN and CDR2 SYDVKM. The CDR3 totals 16 residues. The CDR3 DNA follows: TGTGCCAGCAGTTCGAACCTCGGGACGATAAACAATGAGCAGTTCTTC. This encodes CASSSNLGTINNEQFF.

Worth noting for this clonotype: This may arise from a read error, as a much more abundant clone is one base away. The chain has TRBV2 and TRBJ2-5; the D call may be TRBD1 or TRBD2 (5 bases each). Germline V gene lookup returns CDR1 SNHLY and CDR2 FYNNEI. CDR3 length equals 14 residues. Deletions cut 6 bases from V and 7 bases from J, with 18 bases between. CDR3 amino acids: CASRWQGESGTQYF. The CDR3 region has the DNA TGTGCCAGCAGGTGGCAGGGCGAAAGCGGGACCCAGTACTTC. Full variable domain (remainder filled in from reference TRBV2 and TRBJ2-5): EPEVTQTPSHQVTQMGQEVILRCVPISNHLYFYWYRQILGQKVEFLVSFYNNEISEKSEIFDDQFSVERPDGSNFTLKIRSTKLEDSAMYFCASRWQGESGTQYFGPGTRLLVL.

This clonotype showed up many times. The V and J genes are TRBV6-5 and TRBJ2-5, with 9 bases identical to TRBD1. In germline, CDR1 is MNHEY, CDR2 SVGAGI. The CDR3 loop spans 16 amino acids. V shed 0 bases, J shed 3 bases, and the junction held 5 bases outside the gene matches. In nucleotides, the CDR3 is TGTGCCAGCAGTTACTCATTAGGGACAGGGAAAGAGACCCAGTACTTC. Protein sequence: CASSYSLGTGKETQYF.

The chain recombines TRBV3-1 with TRBJ2-1, with TRBD1 matching 9 bases. V gave up 6 bases and J gave up 4 bases; unmatched junction bases: 19. CDR3 size: 19 residues. Germline loops: CDR1 LGHDT, CDR2 YNNKEL (reference sequence). Here the CDR3 DNA reads TGTGCCAGCAGTGGAGAGGGGGTGTTGGGGACAGGGATGTACAATGAGCAGTTCTTC. It specifies CASSGEGVLGTGMYNEQFF.

This clonotype was seen at least ten times. The chain links TRBV20-1 to TRBJ2-3, with 12 bases lining up with TRBD2. The V gene's germline CDR1 is DFQATT and CDR2 SNEGSKA (reference sequence). The CDR3 extends over 16 amino acids. The ends lost 3 bases at V and 5 bases at J; junction bases unmatched: 9. CDR3 DNA: TGCAGTGCTAGCCCGCCGCTAGCGGGAGGGGAAGATACGCAGTATTTT. Protein sequence: CSASPPLAGGEDTQYF.

This clonotype was counted a few times. The CDR3 DNA reads TGTGCCAGCAGCTTACAGGGATCGAAGTTCTTC. Residues: CASSLQGSKFF. The chain joins TRBV7-9 to TRBJ2-1, with D possibly matching TRBD1 (5 bases). The V end was cut by 2 bases, the J end by 14 bases, with 10 bases between. CDR3 length: 11 amino acids. Germline CDR1 SEHNR, CDR2 FQNEAQ (reference sequence).

This clonotype was detected a few times. The chain carries TRBV7-9 and TRBJ2-7, with TRBD2 matching over 9 bases. CDR3 length: 15 amino acids. V was clipped by 5 bases and J by 2 bases; unmatched bases: 7. Germline values: CDR1 SEHNR, CDR2 FQNEAQ (reference sequence). CDR3 region: CASSAGLASPYEQYF. Written as DNA, the CDR3 is TGTGCCAGCAGCGCTGGACTAGCGAGCCCCTACGAGCAGTACTTC.

The chain carries TRBV20-1 and TRBJ2-3; 7 bases map to TRBD2. This CDR3 contains 16 residues. Germline CDR1 is DFQATT and CDR2 is SNEGSKA (reference sequence). V gave up 0 bases and J gave up 1 base; unmatched junction bases: 7. In DNA form, the CDR3 reads TGCAGTGCTAGAGATGTGGTAGCGGGCCGCACAGATACGCAGTATTTT. This encodes CSARDVVAGRTDTQYF.

This clonotype has ten or more counts. The J gene is TRBJ1-2, the V gene TRBV5-1; maybe TRBD1 (6 bases). The CDR3 totals 12 residues. V lost 7 bases to trimming and J lost 4 bases, with 11 bases between them. CDR1 is SGHRS, CDR2 YFSETQ, per germline. CDR3 residues: CASGEGGYGYTF. CDR3 nucleotide sequence: TGCGCCAGCGGTGAAGGGGGCTATGGCTACACCTTC.

The table lists this clonotype with many counts. The V call is TRBV5-1, the J call TRBJ2-1, with D possibly TRBD2 on 5 matching bases. Germline V CDR1 and CDR2: SGHRS, YFSETQ. This CDR3 has 16 residues. V gave up 4 bases and J gave up 0 bases, with 14 bases separating them. As DNA, the CDR3 is TGCGCCAGCAGCCTGGGAGCCCGCAGCTCCTACAATGAGCAGTTCTTC. It translates to CASSLGARSSYNEQFF.

About this clonotype itself: No conserved phenylalanine or tryptophan is present at the end of the CDR3, so a read error is the likely explanation. The rearrangement joins TRBV19 to TRBJ1-4; D not certain. The V end was cut by 2 bases, the J end by 0 bases, with 4 bases between. The CDR3 consists of 14 residues. Germline values: CDR1 LNHDA, CDR2 SQIVND (reference sequence). The CDR3 loop is CASSITATNEKLFC. CDR3 coding DNA: TGTGCCAGTAGTATAACTGCAACTAATGAAAAACTGTTTTGT.

V is TRBV10-3 and J is TRBJ2-2; the D is unclear. CDR1 is ENHRY and CDR2 is SYGVKD in the germline V gene. V was shortened by 10 bases and J by 3 bases, with 24 bases between the two germline ends. CDR3 length equals 17 residues. The chain's CDR3 is CATAPTAGWPDTGELFF. The CDR3, as DNA: TGTGCCACCGCGCCCACGGCCGGGTGGCCAGACACCGGGGAGCTGTTTTTT.

In its sample, this clonotype was seen many times. This chain uses TRBV3-1 with TRBJ1-2; a possible D gene is TRBD1 (6 bases). The length of the CDR3 is 16 residues. V was trimmed by 0 bases and J by 7 bases, leaving 18 bases between them. Germline V lookup: CDR1 LGHDT, CDR2 YNNKEL (reference sequence). CDR3 amino acids: CASSQEGVGAEIGYTF. CDR3 sequence (DNA): TGTGCCAGCAGCCAAGAAGGGGTGGGGGCGGAGATTGGCTACACCTTC.

In this sample, this clonotype turned up many times. The chain employs TRBV5-1 and TRBJ2-3, with a possible D match to TRBD2 (5 bases). V lost 7 bases, J lost 0 bases, and 18 bases lay in between. From germline, CDR1 is SGHRS and CDR2 YFSETQ. The CDR3 loop spans 16 amino acids. The CDR3 here is CASGPTGSSSTDTQYF. Here the CDR3 DNA reads TGCGCCAGCGGTCCCACGGGAAGCTCTAGCACAGATACGCAGTATTTT. The full variable domain, in which reference TRBV5-1 and TRBJ2-3 provide the parts outside the CDR3, is KAGVTQTPRYLIKTRGQQVTLSCSPISGHRSVSWYQQTPGQGLQFLFEYFSETQRNKGNFPGRFSGRQFSNSRSEMNVSTLELGDSALYLCASGPTGSSSTDTQYFGPGTRLTVL.

This clonotype was seen only a few times. The rearrangement uses TRBV6-1 and TRBJ2-1; 13 positions agree with TRBD2. Unmatched junction bases numbered 5, after V lost 6 bases and J lost 12 bases. Looked up from germline, CDR1 is MNHNS and CDR2 is SASEGT. CDR3 length: 13 amino acids. The CDR3: CASRERTSGRQFF. The DNA for the CDR3 is TGTGCCAGCAGAGAAAGGACTAGCGGGAGGCAGTTCTTC.

The chain couples TRBV2 to TRBJ2-5, with TRBD2 identical over 11 bases. This CDR3 has 15 amino acids. V lost 5 bases and J lost 2; bases outside the gene matches: 4. From germline, CDR1 is SNHLY and CDR2 FYNNEI. CDR3: CASSMGLAVQETQYF. For the CDR3, the DNA is TGTGCCAGCAGTATGGGACTAGCGGTTCAAGAGACCCAGTACTTC. Full variable domain (remainder filled in from reference TRBV2 and TRBJ2-5): EPEVTQTPSHQVTQMGQEVILRCVPISNHLYFYWYRQILGQKVEFLVSFYNNEISEKSEIFDDQFSVERPDGSNFTLKIRSTKLEDSAMYFCASSMGLAVQETQYFGPGTRLLVL.

This clonotype was seen many times. The gene calls are TRBV6-1 and TRBJ2-1; 9 bases are a match to TRBD2. The CDR3 totals 13 residues. Germline values: CDR1 MNHNS, CDR2 SASEGT. The junction had 6 bases not matched to a gene; V was cut back by 6 bases and J by 9 bases. The DNA of the CDR3 is TGTGCCAGCAGATTAGCGGGAGTAGGTGAGCAGTTCTTC. This encodes CASRLAGVGEQFF.

This clonotype was picked up many times. CDR3 bases: TGCAGTGCTAGAGATGGGGGCTACGAGCAGTACTTC. This sequence encodes CSARDGGYEQYF. The chain uses TRBV20-1 and TRBJ2-7; D is perhaps TRBD1 or TRBD2 (5 bases each). Germline V gene sequence: CDR1 DFQATT, CDR2 SNEGSKA (reference sequence). V was trimmed by 0 bases and J by 3 bases, leaving 6 bases between them. This CDR3 comprises 12 residues.